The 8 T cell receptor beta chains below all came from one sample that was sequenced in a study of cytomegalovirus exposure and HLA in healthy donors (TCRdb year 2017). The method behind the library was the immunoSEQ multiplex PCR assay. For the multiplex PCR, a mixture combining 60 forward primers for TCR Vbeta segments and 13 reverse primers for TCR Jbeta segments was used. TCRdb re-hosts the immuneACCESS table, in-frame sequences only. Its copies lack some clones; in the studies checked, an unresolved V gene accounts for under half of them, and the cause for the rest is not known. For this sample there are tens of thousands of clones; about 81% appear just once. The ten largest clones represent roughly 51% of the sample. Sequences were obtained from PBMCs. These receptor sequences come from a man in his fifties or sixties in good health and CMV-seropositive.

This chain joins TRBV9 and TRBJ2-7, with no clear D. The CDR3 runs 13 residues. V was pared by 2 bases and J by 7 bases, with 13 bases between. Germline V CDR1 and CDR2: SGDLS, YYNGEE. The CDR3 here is CASSVFPLREQYF. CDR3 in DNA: TGTGCCAGCAGCGTCTTTCCCCTACGTGAGCAGTACTTC.

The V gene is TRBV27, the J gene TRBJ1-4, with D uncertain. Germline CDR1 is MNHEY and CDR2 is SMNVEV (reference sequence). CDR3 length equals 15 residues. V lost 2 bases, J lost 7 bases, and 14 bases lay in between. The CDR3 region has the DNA TGTGCCAGCAGTTTAAGATCTCTAAGTCCTGAAAAACTGTTTTTT. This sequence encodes CASSLRSLSPEKLFF.

The CDR3, as DNA: TGTGCCAGTAGCCTATATGGGGCCGAAAACATTCAGTACTTC. Its protein product is CASSLYGAENIQYF. The chain joins TRBV19 to TRBJ2-4; a possible D gene is TRBD1 (5 bases). The CDR3 contains 14 residues. Germline CDR1 reads LNHDA; CDR2 reads SQIVND (reference sequence). Trimming removed 6 bases from V and 5 bases from J, with 14 bases in between.

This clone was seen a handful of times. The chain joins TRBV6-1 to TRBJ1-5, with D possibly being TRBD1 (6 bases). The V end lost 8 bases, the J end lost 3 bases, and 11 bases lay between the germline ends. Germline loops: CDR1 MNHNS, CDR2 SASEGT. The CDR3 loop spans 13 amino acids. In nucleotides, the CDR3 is TGTGCCAGCCTGGGACACTCCAATCAGCCCCAGCATTTT. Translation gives CASLGHSNQPQHF.

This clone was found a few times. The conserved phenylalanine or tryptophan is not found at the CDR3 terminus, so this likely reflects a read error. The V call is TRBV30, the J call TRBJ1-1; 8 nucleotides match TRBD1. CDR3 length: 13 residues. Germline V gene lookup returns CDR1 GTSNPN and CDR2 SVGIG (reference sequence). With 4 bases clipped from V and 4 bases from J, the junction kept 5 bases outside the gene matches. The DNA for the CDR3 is TGTGCCTGGAATAACAGGGGGGGCACTGAAGCTTTCTTG. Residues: CAWNNRGGTEAFL.

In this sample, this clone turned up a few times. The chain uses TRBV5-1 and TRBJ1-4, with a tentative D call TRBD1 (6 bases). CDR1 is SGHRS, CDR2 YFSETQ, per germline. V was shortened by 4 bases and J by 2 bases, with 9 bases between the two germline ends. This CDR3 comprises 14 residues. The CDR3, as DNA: TGCGCCAGCAGCCCGGACAGCACTAATGAAAAACTGTTTTTT. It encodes CASSPDSTNEKLFF. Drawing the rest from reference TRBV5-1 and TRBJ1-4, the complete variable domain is KAGVTQTPRYLIKTRGQQVTLSCSPISGHRSVSWYQQTPGQGLQFLFEYFSETQRNKGNFPGRFSGRQFSNSRSEMNVSTLELGDSALYLCASSPDSTNEKLFFGSGTQLSVL.

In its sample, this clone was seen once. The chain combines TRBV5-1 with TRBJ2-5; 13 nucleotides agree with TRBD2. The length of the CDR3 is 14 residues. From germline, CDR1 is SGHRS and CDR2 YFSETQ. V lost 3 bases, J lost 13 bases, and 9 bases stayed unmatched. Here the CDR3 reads CASSSGLAGVGAYF. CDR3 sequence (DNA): TGCGCCAGCAGCTCAGGACTAGCGGGAGTGGGCGCGTACTTC.

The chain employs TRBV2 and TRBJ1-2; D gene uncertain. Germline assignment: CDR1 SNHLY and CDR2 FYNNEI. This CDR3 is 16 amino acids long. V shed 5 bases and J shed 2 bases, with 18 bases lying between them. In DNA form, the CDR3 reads TGTGCCAGCAGTAAGGTTAGCGCCATCCTAAACTATGGCTACACCTTC. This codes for CASSKVSAILNYGYTF.